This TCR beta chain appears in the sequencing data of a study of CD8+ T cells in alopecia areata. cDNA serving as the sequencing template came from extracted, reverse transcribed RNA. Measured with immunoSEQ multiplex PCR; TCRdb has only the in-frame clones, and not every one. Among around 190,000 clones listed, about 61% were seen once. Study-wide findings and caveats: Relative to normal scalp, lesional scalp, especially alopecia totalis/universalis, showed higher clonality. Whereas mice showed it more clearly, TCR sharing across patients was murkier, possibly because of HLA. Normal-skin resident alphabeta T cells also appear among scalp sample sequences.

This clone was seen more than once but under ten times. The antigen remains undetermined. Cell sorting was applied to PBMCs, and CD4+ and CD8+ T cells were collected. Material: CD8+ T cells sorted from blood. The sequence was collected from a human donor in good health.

CDR3 protein: CSVVWDILSTDTQYF. DNA of the CDR3: TGCAGCGTTGTGTGGGACATCTTAAGCACAGATACGCAGTATTTT. V usage is TRBV29-1 and J usage is TRBJ2-3, with a weak D call TRBD1 (6 bases). Trimming left V 4 bases short and J 0 bases short, with 14 bases between. This CDR3 is 15 amino acids long. Germline V lookup: CDR1 SQVTM, CDR2 ANQGSEA.